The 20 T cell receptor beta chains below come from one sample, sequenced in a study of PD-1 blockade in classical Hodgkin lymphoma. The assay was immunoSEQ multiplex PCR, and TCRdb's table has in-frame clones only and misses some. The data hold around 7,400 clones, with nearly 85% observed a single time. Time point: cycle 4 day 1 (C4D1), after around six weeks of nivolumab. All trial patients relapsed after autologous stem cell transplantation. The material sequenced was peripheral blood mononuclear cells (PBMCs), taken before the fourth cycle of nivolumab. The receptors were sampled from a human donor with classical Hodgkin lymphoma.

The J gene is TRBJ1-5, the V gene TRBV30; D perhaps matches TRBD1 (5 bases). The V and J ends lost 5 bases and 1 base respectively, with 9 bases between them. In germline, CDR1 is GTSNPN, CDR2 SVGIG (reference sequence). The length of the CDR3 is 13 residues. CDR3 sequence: CAWGGGSNQPQHF. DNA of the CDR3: TGTGCCTGGGGGGGAGGGAGCAATCAGCCCCAGCATTTT.

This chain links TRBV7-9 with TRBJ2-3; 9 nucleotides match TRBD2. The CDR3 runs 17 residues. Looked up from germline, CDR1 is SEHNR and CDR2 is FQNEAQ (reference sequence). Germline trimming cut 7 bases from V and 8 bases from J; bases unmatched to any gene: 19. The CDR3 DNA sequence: TGTGCCAGCACCCGTTTTGGGAGCGGGGGGCCCGGGGGTACGCAGTATTTT. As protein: CASTRFGSGGPGGTQYF.

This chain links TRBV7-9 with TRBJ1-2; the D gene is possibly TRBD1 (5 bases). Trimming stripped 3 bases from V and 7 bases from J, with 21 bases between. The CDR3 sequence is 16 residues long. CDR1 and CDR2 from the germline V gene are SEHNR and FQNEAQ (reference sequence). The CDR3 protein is CASSFLSWGGQSGYTF. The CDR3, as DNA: TGTGCCAGCAGCTTTTTAAGCTGGGGCGGGCAGTCTGGCTACACCTTC. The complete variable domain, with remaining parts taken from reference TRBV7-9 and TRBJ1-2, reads DTGVSQNPRHKITKRGQNVTFRCDPISEHNRLYWYRQTLGQGPEFLTYFQNEAQLEKSRLLSDRFSAERPKGSFSTLEIQRTEQGDSAMYLCASSFLSWGGQSGYTFGSGTRLTVV.

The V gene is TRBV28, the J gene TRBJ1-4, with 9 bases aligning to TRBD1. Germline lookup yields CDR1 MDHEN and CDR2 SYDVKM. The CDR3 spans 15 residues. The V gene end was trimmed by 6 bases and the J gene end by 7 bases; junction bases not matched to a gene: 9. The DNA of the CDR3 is TGTGCCAGCAGGCCCCGGGACAGGGTTTTTGAAAAACTGTTTTTT. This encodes CASRPRDRVFEKLFF.

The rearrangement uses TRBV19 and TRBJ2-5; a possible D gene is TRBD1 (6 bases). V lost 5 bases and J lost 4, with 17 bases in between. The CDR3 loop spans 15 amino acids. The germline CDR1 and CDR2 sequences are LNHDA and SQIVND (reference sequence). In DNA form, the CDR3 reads TGTGCCAGTAGTCCTCAGGGGCAGAAAGGAGAGACCCAGTACTTC. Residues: CASSPQGQKGETQYF.

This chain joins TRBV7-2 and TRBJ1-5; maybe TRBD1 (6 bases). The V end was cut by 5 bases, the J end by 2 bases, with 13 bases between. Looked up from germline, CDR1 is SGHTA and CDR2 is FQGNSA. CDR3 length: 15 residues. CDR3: CASSLGRGGNQPQHF. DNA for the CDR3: TGTGCCAGCAGCCTTGGCAGGGGTGGCAATCAGCCCCAGCATTTT.

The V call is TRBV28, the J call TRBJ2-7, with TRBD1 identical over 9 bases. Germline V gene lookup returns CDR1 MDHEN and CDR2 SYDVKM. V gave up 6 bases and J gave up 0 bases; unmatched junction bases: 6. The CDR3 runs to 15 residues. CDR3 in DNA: TGTGCCAGCAGACTGGGACAGGGAAACTCCTACGAGCAGTACTTC. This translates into CASRLGQGNSYEQYF.

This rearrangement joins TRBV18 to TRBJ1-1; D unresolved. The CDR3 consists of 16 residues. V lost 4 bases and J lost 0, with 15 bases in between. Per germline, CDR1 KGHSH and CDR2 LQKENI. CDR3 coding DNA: TGTGCCAGCTCACTAGCGACCCCCACGCTGAACACTGAAGCTTTCTTT. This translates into CASSLATPTLNTEAFF.

The CDR3 reads CASSQATGQDQFF. CDR3 DNA sequence: TGTGCCAGCAGCCAAGCCACAGGACAGGACCAGTTCTTC. V is TRBV4-2 and J is TRBJ2-1; 7 bases match TRBD1. The trim removed 1 base at V and 13 bases at J, leaving 7 bases unmatched. This CDR3 spans 13 amino acids. Germline loops: CDR1 LGHNA, CDR2 YNFKEQ.

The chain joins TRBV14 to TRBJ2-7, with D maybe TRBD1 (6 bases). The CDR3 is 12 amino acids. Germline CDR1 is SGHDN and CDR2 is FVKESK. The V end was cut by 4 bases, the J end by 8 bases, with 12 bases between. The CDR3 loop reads CASSPQGIKQYF. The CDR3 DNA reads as TGTGCCAGCAGCCCACAGGGAATCAAGCAGTACTTC.

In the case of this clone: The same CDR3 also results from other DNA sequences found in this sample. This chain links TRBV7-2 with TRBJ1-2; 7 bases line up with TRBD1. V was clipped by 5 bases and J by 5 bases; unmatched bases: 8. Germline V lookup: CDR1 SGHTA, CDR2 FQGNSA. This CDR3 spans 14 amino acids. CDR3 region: CASSPTGKGYGYTF. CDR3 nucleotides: TGTGCCAGCAGCCCGACAGGGAAAGGATATGGCTACACCTTC. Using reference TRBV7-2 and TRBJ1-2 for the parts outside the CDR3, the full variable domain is GAGVSQSPSNKVTEKGKDVELRCDPISGHTALYWYRQSLGQGLEFLIYFQGNSAPDKSGLPSDRFSAERTGGSVSTLTIQRTQQEDSAVYLCASSPTGKGYGYTFGSGTRLTVV.

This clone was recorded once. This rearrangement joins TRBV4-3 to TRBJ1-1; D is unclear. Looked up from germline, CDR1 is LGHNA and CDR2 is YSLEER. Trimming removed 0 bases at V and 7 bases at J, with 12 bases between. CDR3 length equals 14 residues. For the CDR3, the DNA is TGCGCCAGCAGCCAAGATTGGGTAGTTTTTGAAGCTTTCTTT. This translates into CASSQDWVVFEAFF.

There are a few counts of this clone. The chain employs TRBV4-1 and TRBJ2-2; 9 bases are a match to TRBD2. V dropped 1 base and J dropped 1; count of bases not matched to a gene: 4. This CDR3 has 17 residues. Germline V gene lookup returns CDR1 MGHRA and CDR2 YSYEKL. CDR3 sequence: CASSQGGAGGNTGELFF. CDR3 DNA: TGCGCCAGCAGCCAAGGGGGAGCGGGGGGGAACACCGGGGAGCTGTTTTTT.

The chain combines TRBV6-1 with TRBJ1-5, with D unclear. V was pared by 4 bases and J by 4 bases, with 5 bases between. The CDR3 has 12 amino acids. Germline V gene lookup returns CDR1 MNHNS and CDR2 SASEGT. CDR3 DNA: TGTGCCAGCAGTGGGGGTAATCAGCCCCAGCATTTT. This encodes CASSGGNQPQHF.

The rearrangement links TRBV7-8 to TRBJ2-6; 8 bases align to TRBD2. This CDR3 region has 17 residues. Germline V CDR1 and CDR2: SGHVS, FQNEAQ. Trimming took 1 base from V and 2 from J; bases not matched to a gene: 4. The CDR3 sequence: CASSLVRGAAGANVLTF. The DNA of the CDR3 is TGTGCCAGCAGCTTAGTGCGGGGGGCGGCTGGGGCCAACGTCCTGACTTTC.

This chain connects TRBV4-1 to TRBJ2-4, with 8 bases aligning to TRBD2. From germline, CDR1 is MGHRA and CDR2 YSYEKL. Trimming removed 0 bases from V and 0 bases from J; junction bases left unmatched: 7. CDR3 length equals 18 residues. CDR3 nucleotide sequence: TGCGCCAGCAGCCAAGAGCCTAGCGGGTTCCTAGCCAAAAACATTCAGTACTTC. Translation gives CASSQEPSGFLAKNIQYF.

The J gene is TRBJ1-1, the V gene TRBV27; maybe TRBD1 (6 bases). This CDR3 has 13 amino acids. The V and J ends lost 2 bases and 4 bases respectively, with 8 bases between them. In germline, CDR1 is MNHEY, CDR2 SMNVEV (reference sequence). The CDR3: CASSLGGPTEAFF. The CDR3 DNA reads TGTGCCAGCAGTTTAGGGGGGCCCACTGAAGCTTTCTTT.

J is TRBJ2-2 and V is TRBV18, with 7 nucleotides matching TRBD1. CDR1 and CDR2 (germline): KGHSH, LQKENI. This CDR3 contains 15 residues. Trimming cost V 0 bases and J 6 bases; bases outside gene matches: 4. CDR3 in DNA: TGTGCCAGCTCACCACCTAACAGGGGCCCCGGGGAGCTGTTTTTT. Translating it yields CASSPPNRGPGELFF.

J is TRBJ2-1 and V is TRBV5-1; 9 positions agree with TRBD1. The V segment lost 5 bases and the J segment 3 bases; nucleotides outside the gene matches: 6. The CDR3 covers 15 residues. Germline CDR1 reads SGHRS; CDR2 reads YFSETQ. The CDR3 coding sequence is TGCGCCAGCAGACGGACAGGGGATCTCTACAATGAGCAGTTCTTC. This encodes CASRRTGDLYNEQFF.

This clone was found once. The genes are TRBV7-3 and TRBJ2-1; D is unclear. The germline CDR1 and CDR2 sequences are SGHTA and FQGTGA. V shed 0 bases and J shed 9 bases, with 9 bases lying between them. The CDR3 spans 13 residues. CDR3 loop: CASSLTSVSEQFF. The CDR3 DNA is TGTGCCAGCAGCTTAACAAGTGTTAGTGAGCAGTTCTTC.